The rows below give T cell receptor beta chains drawn from one sample of a study of cytomegalovirus exposure and HLA in healthy donors. Sequenced by immunoSEQ multiplex PCR; TCRdb stores in-frame clones only, minus some. The sample gives some 270,000 clones, around 90% of which show up once; less than 2% is in the top ten. The sequenced material came from PBMCs. These receptors were obtained from a girl aged 2-10 years in good health and CMV-seronegative. Each CDR3 is given without its conserved first and last residue.

>TRBV7-8
ASSFGGGAYTGELF
>TRBV19
ASSRSGIKNIQY
>TRBV27
ASREGVGAGELF
>TRBV6-4
ASSDSHRTMNTEAF
>TRBV21-1
ASRVVRQDTEAF
>TRBV19
ASSTTSASSYEQY
>TRBV29-1
SVEDRGRAGNTEAF
>TRBV29-1
SARTGGFYNEQF
>TRBV5-1
ASSLLGQPGGQEIQY
>TRBV5-1
ASSPGLNYEQY
>TRBV11-3
ASSPSGGPYNEQF
>TRBV27
ASSLTAGLSGEQY
>TRBV6-5
ASSRQRNSGNTIY
>TRBV6-1
ASSVEDVTEAF
>TRBV27
ASSLGEYNEQF
>TRBV10-2
ASSTVPGQGTNTEAF
>TRBV5-5
ASSLSEDTLRTEAF
>TRBV27
ASSLSRQSYEQY